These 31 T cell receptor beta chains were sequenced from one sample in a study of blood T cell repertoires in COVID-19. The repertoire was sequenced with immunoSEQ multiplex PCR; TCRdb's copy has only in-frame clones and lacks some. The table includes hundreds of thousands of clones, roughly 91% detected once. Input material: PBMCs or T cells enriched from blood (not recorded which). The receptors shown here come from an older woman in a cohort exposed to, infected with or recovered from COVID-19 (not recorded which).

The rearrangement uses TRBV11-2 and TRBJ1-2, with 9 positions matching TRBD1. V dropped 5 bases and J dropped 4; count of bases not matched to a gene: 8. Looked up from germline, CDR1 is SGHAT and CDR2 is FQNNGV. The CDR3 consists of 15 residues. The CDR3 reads CASSRGQGPVYGYTF. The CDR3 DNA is TGTGCCAGCAGCCGAGGACAGGGGCCGGTCTATGGCTACACCTTC.

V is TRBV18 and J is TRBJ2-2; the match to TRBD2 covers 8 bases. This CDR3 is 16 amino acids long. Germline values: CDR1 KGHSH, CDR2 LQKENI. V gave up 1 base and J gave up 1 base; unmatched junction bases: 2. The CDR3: CASSPLSGRNTGELFF. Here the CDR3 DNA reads TGTGCCAGCTCACCACTGAGCGGGAGGAACACCGGGGAGCTGTTTTTT.

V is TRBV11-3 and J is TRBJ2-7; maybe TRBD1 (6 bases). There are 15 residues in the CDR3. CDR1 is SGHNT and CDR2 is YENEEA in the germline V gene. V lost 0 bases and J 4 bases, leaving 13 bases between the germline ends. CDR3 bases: TGTGCCAGCAGCTTAGATAGCAACAGGGCGTACGAGCAGTACTTC. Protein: CASSLDSNRAYEQYF. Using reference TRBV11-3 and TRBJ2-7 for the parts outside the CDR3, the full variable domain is EAGVVQSPRYKIIEKKQPVAFWCNPISGHNTLYWYLQNLGQGPELLIRYENEEAVDDSQLPKDRFSAERLKGVDSTLKIQPAELGDSAVYLCASSLDSNRAYEQYFGPGTRLTVT.

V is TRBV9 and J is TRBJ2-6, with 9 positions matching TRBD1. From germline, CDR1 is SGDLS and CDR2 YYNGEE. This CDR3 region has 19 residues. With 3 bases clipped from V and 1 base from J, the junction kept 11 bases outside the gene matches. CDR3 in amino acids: CASSGLQGALGSGANVLTF. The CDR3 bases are TGTGCCAGCAGCGGACTACAGGGGGCGCTAGGGTCTGGGGCCAACGTCCTGACTTTC.

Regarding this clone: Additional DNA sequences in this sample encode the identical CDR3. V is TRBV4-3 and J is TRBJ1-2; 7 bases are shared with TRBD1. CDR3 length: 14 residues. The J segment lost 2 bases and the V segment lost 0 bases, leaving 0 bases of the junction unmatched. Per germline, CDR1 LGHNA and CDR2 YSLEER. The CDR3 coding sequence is TGCGCCAGCAGCCAAGACAGGGGGAACTATGGCTACACCTTC. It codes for CASSQDRGNYGYTF.

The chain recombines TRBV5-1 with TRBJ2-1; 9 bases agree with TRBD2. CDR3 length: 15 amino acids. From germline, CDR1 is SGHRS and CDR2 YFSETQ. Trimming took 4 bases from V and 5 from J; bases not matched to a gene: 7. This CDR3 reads CASSILAGANNEQFF. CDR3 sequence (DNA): TGCGCCAGCAGCATACTAGCGGGCGCTAACAATGAGCAGTTCTTC.

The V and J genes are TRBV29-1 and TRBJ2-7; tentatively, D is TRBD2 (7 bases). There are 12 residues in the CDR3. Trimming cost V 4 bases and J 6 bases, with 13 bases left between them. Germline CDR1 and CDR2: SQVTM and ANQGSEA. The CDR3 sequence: CSVGGRGREQYF. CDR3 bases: TGCAGCGTTGGGGGGCGGGGGCGCGAGCAGTACTTC.

CDR3 sequence reads: CASSYVAGSSYNEQFF. CDR3 bases: TGTGCCAGCAGCTACGTAGCGGGGAGCTCCTACAATGAGCAGTTCTTC. The chain recombines TRBV7-2 with TRBJ2-1, with 8 nucleotides matching TRBD2. This CDR3 has 16 amino acids. Losses at the gene ends were 4 bases for V and 0 bases for J; bases not matched to a gene: 5. CDR1 and CDR2 from the germline V gene are SGHTA and FQGNSA.

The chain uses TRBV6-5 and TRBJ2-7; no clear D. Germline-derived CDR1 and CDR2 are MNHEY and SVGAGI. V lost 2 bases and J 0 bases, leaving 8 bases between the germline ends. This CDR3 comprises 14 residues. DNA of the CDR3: TGTGCCAGCAGTTACCGCCACTCCTCCTACGAGCAGTACTTC. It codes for CASSYRHSSYEQYF.

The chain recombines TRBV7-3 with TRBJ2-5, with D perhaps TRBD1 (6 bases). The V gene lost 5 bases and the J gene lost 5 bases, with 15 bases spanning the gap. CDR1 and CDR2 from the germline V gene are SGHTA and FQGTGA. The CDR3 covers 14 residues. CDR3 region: CASSPATGAETQYF. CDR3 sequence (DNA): TGTGCCAGCAGCCCCGCGACAGGAGCGGAGACCCAGTACTTC.

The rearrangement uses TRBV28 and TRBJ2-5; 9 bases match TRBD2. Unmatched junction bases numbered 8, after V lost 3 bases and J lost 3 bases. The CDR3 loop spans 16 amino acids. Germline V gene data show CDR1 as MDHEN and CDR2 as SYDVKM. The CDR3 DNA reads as TGTGCCAGCAGTTTTCAAGCGGGAGGTAGGGAAGAGACCCAGTACTTC. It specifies CASSFQAGGREETQYF.

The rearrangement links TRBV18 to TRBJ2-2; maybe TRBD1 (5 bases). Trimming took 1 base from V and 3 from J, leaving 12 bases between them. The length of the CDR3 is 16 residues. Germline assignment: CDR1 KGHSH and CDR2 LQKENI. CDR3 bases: TGTGCCAGCTCACCACAGGGGTATGCGGACACCGGGGAGCTGTTTTTT. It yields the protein CASSPQGYADTGELFF.

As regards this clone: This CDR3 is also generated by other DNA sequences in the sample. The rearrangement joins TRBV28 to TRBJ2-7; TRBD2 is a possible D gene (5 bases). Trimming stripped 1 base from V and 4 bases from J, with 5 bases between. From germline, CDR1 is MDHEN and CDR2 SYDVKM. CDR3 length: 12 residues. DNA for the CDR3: TGTGCCAGCAGTTTATCGGGATACGAGCAGTACTTC. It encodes CASSLSGYEQYF.

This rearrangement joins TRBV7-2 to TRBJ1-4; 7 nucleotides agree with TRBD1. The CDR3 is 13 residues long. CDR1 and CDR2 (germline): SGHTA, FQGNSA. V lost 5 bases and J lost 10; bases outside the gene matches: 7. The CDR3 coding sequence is TGTGCCAGCAGCAACGACAGGGTCGGAAAACTGTTTTTT. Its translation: CASSNDRVGKLFF.

CDR3 in DNA: TGTGCCAGCAGGCCCGGGACTGCAGGCACAGATACGCAGTATTTT. This encodes CASRPGTAGTDTQYF. The chain employs TRBV6-5 and TRBJ2-3, with TRBD2 as a possible D gene (6 bases). The CDR3 contains 15 residues. The germline gives CDR1 MNHEY, CDR2 SVGAGI. With 6 bases removed from V and 1 base from J, the gap between germline ends came to 14 bases.

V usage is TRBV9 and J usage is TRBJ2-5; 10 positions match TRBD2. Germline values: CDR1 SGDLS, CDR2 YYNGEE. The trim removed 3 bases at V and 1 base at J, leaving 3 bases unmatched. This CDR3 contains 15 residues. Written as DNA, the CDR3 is TGTGCCAGCAGCGCTAGCGGGAGACCCCAAGAGACCCAGTACTTC. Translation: CASSASGRPQETQYF.

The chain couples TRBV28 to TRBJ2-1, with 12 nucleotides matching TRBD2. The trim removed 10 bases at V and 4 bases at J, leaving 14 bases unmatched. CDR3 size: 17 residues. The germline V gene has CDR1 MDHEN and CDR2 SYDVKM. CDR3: CATLPIGLAGTYNEQFF. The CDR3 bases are TGTGCCACCTTACCAATAGGACTAGCGGGAACGTACAATGAGCAGTTCTTC.

CDR3 bases: TGTGCCAGCACCATGACAGGGGGCGATGAAAAACTGTTTTTT. Translating gives CASTMTGGDEKLFF. This chain links TRBV5-5 with TRBJ1-4; 10 bases are shared with TRBD1. This CDR3 spans 14 amino acids. Germline trimming cut 6 bases from V and 6 bases from J; bases unmatched to any gene: 5. Germline assignment: CDR1 SGHKS and CDR2 YYEKEE (reference sequence).

The CDR3 sequence: CASSADRGKTQYF. The CDR3, as DNA: TGTGCCAGCAGCGCCGACAGGGGAAAGACCCAGTACTTC. V gene TRBV7-9 combines with J gene TRBJ2-5, with 8 bases aligning to TRBD1. Per the germline V gene, CDR1 is SEHNR and CDR2 is FQNEAQ (reference sequence). V was pared by 5 bases and J by 6 bases, with 5 bases of the junction left unmatched. The CDR3 runs 13 residues.

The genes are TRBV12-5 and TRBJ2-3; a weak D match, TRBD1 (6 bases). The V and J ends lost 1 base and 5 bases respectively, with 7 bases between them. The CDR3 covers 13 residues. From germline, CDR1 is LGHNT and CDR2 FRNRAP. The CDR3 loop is CASGLEDRDTQYF. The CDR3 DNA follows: TGTGCTAGTGGTTTGGAGGACAGAGATACGCAGTATTTT.

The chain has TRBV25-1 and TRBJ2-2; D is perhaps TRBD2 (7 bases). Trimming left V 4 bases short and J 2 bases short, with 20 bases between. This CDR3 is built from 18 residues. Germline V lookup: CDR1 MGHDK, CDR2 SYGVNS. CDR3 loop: CASSATVRGGLNTGELFF. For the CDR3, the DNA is TGTGCCAGCAGTGCGACCGTAAGGGGGGGACTAAACACCGGGGAGCTGTTTTTT.

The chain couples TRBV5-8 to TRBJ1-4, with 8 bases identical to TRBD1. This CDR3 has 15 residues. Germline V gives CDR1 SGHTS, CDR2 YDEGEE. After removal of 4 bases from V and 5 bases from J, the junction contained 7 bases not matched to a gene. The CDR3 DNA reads TGTGCCAGCAGCAAAGGACAGGGCAGGAATGAAAAACTGTTTTTT. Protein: CASSKGQGRNEKLFF.

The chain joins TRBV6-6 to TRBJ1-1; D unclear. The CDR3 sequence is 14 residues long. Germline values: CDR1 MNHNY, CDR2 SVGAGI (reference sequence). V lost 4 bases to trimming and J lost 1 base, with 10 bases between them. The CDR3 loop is CASSSGWRNTEAFF. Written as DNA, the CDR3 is TGTGCCAGCAGTTCCGGGTGGCGGAACACTGAAGCTTTCTTT.

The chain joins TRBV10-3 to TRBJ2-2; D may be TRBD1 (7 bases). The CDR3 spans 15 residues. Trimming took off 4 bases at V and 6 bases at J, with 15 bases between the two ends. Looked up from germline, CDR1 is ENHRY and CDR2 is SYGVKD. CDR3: CAISGPGGIAGELFF. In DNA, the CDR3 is TGTGCCATCAGTGGCCCAGGGGGGATCGCCGGGGAGCTGTTTTTT.

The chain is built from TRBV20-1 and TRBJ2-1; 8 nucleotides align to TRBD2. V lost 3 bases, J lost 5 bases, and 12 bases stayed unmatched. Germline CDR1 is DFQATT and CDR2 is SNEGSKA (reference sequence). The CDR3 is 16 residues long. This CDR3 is CSASTPSGRSNNEQFF. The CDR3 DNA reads TGCAGTGCTAGTACTCCGAGCGGGAGAAGTAACAATGAGCAGTTCTTC.

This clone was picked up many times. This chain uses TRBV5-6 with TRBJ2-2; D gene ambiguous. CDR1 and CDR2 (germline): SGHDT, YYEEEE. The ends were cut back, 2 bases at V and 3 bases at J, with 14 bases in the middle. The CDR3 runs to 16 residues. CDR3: CASSFWRNGYTGELFF. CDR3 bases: TGTGCCAGCAGCTTTTGGCGGAATGGCTACACCGGGGAGCTGTTTTTT.

CDR3 region: CASTPYRSPNYGYTF. CDR3 nucleotide sequence: TGTGCCAGCACGCCATACAGGAGCCCAAACTATGGCTACACCTTC. The rearrangement uses TRBV6-5 and TRBJ1-2; D might be TRBD1 (5 bases). The CDR3 loop spans 15 amino acids. In germline, CDR1 is MNHEY, CDR2 SVGAGI. Trimming left V 7 bases short and J 2 bases short, with 17 bases between.

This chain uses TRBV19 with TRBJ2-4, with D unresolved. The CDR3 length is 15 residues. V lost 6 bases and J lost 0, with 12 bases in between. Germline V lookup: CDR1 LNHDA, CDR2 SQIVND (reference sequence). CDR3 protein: CASRSQTLAKNIQYF. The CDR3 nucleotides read TGTGCCAGTAGAAGTCAGACTCTAGCCAAAAACATTCAGTACTTC.

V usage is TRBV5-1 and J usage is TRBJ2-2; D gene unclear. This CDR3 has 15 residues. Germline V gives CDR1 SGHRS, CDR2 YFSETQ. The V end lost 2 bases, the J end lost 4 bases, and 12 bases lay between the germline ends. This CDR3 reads CASSLNSVSTGELFF. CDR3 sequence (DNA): TGCGCCAGCAGCTTAAATAGTGTCTCCACCGGGGAGCTGTTTTTT.

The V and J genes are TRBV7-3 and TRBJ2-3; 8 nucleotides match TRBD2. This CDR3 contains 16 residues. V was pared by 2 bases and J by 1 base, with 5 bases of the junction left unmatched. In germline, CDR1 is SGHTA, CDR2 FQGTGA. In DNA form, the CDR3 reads TGTGCCAGCAGCTTAGATCGTAGCGGGGGCACAGATACGCAGTATTTT. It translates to CASSLDRSGGTDTQYF.

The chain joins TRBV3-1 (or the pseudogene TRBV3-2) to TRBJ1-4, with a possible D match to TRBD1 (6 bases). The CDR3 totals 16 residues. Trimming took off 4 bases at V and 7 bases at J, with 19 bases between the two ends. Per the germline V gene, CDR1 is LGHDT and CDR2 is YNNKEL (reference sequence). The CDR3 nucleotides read TGTGCCAGCAGCCGCAAACCCGGGGGGGCCATTGAAAAACTGTTTTTT. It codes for CASSRKPGGAIEKLFF.